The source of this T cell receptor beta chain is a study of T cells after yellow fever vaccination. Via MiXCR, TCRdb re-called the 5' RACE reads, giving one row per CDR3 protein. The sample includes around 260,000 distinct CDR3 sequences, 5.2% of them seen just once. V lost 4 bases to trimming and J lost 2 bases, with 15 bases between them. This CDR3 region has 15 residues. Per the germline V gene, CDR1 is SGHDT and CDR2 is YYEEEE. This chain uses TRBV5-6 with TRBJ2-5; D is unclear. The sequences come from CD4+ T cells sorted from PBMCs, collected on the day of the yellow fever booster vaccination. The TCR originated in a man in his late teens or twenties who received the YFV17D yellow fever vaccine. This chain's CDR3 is CASSLPNVLQETQYF. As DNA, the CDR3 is TGTGCCAGCAGCCTCCCAAACGTATTGCAAGAGACCCAGTACTTC.